This entry describes one T cell receptor beta chain. A far larger clone is off by one base, so a read error is likely. The sample belongs to a study of shared clonotypes between healthy human individuals. Assay: immunoSEQ multiplex PCR; the TCRdb copy retains only in-frame clones and omits some. The sample has about 520,000 clones; about 85% are singletons. About 90 million PBMCs per unsorted sample were used for genomic DNA. The clonotype originates from a woman between 35 and 50 years old in good health. Some clones in this sample may be carry-over from other donors' samples. The source material was PBMCs.

The CDR3: CASSFVDRDNQPQHF. In nucleotides, the CDR3 is TGTGCCAGCAGTTTTGTGGACAGGGACAATCAGCCCCAGCATTTT. The rearrangement joins TRBV27 to TRBJ1-5, with 8 bases matching TRBD1. Germline CDR1 is MNHEY and CDR2 is SMNVEV (reference sequence). The CDR3 sequence is 15 residues long. V trimming: 3 bases; J trimming: 3 bases; junction bases outside the gene matches: 4.